What follows are 13 T cell receptor beta chains derived from one specimen sequenced in a study of OX40 agonist ivuxolimab in advanced cancers. The assay was immunoSEQ multiplex PCR, and TCRdb's table has in-frame clones only and misses some. The data show 55,000 to 75,000 clones, with about 82% seen just once and over 4.5% held by the top ten. The material was CD4+ or CD8+ T cells sorted from blood, obtained in a trial of the OX40 agonist ivuxolimab. Receptor source: an adult with an advanced solid tumor such as melanoma, head and neck, liver or kidney cancer.

The chain links TRBV9 to TRBJ2-1; D is undetermined. This CDR3 contains 12 residues. Trimming stripped 4 bases from V and 6 bases from J, with 8 bases between. The germline CDR1 and CDR2 sequences are SGDLS and YYNGEE. The CDR3 sequence: CASSPLFNEQFF. The CDR3 region has the DNA TGTGCCAGCAGCCCCCTCTTCAATGAGCAGTTCTTC.

In this sample, this clone turned up once. This chain joins TRBV25-1 and TRBJ2-3; perhaps TRBD2 as D (5 bases). The V and J ends lost 6 bases and 4 bases respectively, with 23 bases between them. Germline V lookup: CDR1 MGHDK, CDR2 SYGVNS. The CDR3 runs 17 residues. CDR3 protein: CASRNPLTSSGADTQYF. The CDR3 DNA reads as TGTGCCAGCAGGAACCCTTTAACTAGTTCGGGTGCAGATACGCAGTATTTT.

The V and J genes are TRBV5-1 and TRBJ2-1, with 11 bases fitting TRBD2. Germline assignment: CDR1 SGHRS and CDR2 YFSETQ. V shed 4 bases, J shed 6 bases, and the junction held 12 bases outside the gene matches. CDR3 length equals 17 residues. DNA for the CDR3: TGCGCCAGCAGCGCTCGCCTACTAGCGGGGGCGTTCAATGAGCAGTTCTTC. It specifies CASSARLLAGAFNEQFF. Full variable domain (outside the CDR3, taken from reference TRBV5-1 and TRBJ2-1): KAGVTQTPRYLIKTRGQQVTLSCSPISGHRSVSWYQQTPGQGLQFLFEYFSETQRNKGNFPGRFSGRQFSNSRSEMNVSTLELGDSALYLCASSARLLAGAFNEQFFGPGTRLTVL.

The chain combines TRBV7-9 with TRBJ2-2; 13 positions match TRBD2. Germline loops: CDR1 SEHNR, CDR2 FQNEAQ (reference sequence). The junction had 11 bases not matched to a gene; V was cut back by 4 bases and J by 6 bases. This CDR3 is 18 amino acids long. CDR3 loop: CASSSLLAGGLGAGELFF. CDR3 bases: TGTGCCAGCAGCTCCCTACTAGCGGGAGGGCTCGGGGCCGGGGAGCTGTTTTTT.

The J gene is TRBJ2-6, the V gene TRBV6-1; D is unclear. Germline assignment: CDR1 MNHNS and CDR2 SASEGT. V was cut by 6 bases and J by 4 bases, with 10 bases left in between. The CDR3 is 14 amino acids. The CDR3 region is CASRAMVGANVLTF. CDR3 nucleotides: TGTGCCAGCAGGGCCATGGTGGGGGCCAACGTCCTGACTTTC.

The chain uses TRBV10-3 and TRBJ2-5, with D maybe TRBD2 (5 bases). The germline V gene has CDR1 ENHRY and CDR2 SYGVKD. With 0 bases removed from V and 4 bases from J, the gap between germline ends came to 9 bases. The CDR3 length is 14 residues. The CDR3 DNA reads as TGTGCCATCAGTGAGTCGAGCGGCCGAGAGACCCAGTACTTC. This codes for CAISESSGRETQYF.

Only a few counts were recorded for this clone. The CDR3 region has the DNA TGTGCCAGCAGTGGTCTTTCCGGGGAGACCCAGTACTTC. Translating gives CASSGLSGETQYF. The J gene is TRBJ2-5, the V gene TRBV2; D uncertain. Trimming removed 4 bases from V and 5 bases from J, with 11 bases in between. Germline values: CDR1 SNHLY, CDR2 FYNNEI. The CDR3 consists of 13 residues.

In this sample, this clone turned up many times. The rearrangement joins TRBV7-9 to TRBJ1-6; unclear D gene. Germline V lookup: CDR1 SEHNR, CDR2 FQNEAQ (reference sequence). The CDR3 spans 14 residues. V was cut by 4 bases and J by 9 bases, with 13 bases left in between. CDR3 DNA: TGTGCCAGCAGCTCGCACGTCGGGTCTTCACCCCTCCACTTT. Translation gives CASSSHVGSSPLHF.

The chain carries TRBV7-2 and TRBJ2-3, with 9 bases lining up with TRBD2. V dropped 1 base and J dropped 1; count of bases not matched to a gene: 3. CDR3 length equals 16 residues. Looked up from germline, CDR1 is SGHTA and CDR2 is FQGNSA. CDR3 residues: CASSLGPSGGTDTQYF. The CDR3 DNA sequence: TGTGCCAGCAGCTTAGGCCCTAGCGGGGGCACAGATACGCAGTATTTT.

Notes on this clone: A read error is the likely source, as a far larger clone sits one nucleotide away. CDR3 sequence: CASSEQGGYTF. The DNA of the CDR3 is TGTGCCAGCAGCGAACAGGGGGGCTACACCTTC. V gene TRBV4-2 combines with J gene TRBJ1-2; 7 nucleotides match TRBD1. The CDR3 has 11 amino acids. CDR1 LGHNA and CDR2 YNFKEQ come from the germline V gene. V dropped 5 bases and J dropped 8; count of bases not matched to a gene: 2.

This chain uses TRBV19 with TRBJ2-6; D remains unclear. This CDR3 contains 13 residues. Germline values: CDR1 LNHDA, CDR2 SQIVND (reference sequence). The V end lost 7 bases, the J end lost 2 bases, and 6 bases lay between the germline ends. This CDR3 reads CASTPPGANVLTF. CDR3 bases: TGTGCCAGTACCCCCCCTGGGGCCAACGTCCTGACTTTC. The complete variable domain, with remaining parts taken from reference TRBV19 and TRBJ2-6, reads DGGITQSPKYLFRKEGQNVTLSCEQNLNHDAMYWYRQDPGQGLRLIYYSQIVNDFQKGDIAEGYSVSREKKESFPLTVTSAQKNPTAFYLCASTPPGANVLTFGAGSRLTVL.

Only a few counts were recorded for this clone. The chain joins TRBV18 to TRBJ2-2, with D possibly TRBD1 on 7 matching bases. CDR1 is KGHSH and CDR2 is LQKENI in the germline V gene. V was shortened by 4 bases and J by 4 bases, with 16 bases between the two germline ends. This CDR3 region has 16 residues. CDR3 sequence reads: CASSRQGGLTTGELFF. Here the CDR3 DNA reads TGTGCCAGCTCACGTCAGGGGGGACTCACCACCGGGGAGCTGTTTTTT.

This clone was observed a handful of times. This chain uses TRBV7-9 with TRBJ2-1; D gene uncertain. Between the trimmed V and J ends, which lost 5 bases and 6 bases, there was a span of 5 bases. Germline assignment: CDR1 SEHNR and CDR2 FQNEAQ (reference sequence). The CDR3 consists of 11 residues. CDR3 region: CASSVTNEQFF. The CDR3 region has the DNA TGTGCCAGCAGCGTTACCAATGAGCAGTTCTTC.